The entry below gives a single T cell receptor beta chain sequence along with its context. Its target is not known. This may stem from a read error, because a much larger clone lies one nucleotide away. The template used for profiling TCR beta VDJ and CDR3 was genomic DNA. Each CDR3 protein is one row after TCRdb ran MiXCR on the reads. Here the sample spans about 140,000 distinct CDR3 sequences, around two fifths being singletons. There are 14 residues in the CDR3. Germline loops: CDR1 SEHNR, CDR2 FQNEAQ (reference sequence). This sample was included in a study of CD8+CD57+ T cells in acquired aplastic anemia. Overall study results and limits: Shared by patients and controls, just under 30 CD8+ CDR3s were abundant in patients. CD8+ Simpson's diversity in patients was not significantly different from that in controls.

Sequencing was performed on sorted CD4+, CD8+, or CD8+CD57+ T cells (not recorded which) from PBMCs. The receptor comes from a human donor in good health, serving as a control. This rearrangement joins TRBV7-9 to TRBJ2-2, with 9 positions matching TRBD2. CDR3 in DNA: TGTCCCAGCAGCTTTGCGGGGGGGCCCGGGGAGCTGTTTTTT. As protein: CPSSFAGGPGELFF.